This is a list of T cell receptor beta chains from one sample in a study of early T cells in non-severe SARS-CoV-2 infection. TCRdb analysed the 5' RACE reads with MiXCR anew, one entry per CDR3 protein. The data contain around 58,000 distinct CDR3 sequences, 15% of them singletons. Here the sequenced sample was whole blood, taken at baseline. The origin of the receptors is an adult who was a healthcare worker with PCR-confirmed SARS-CoV-2 infection or an uninfected control (not recorded which). Both conserved end residues are part of each CDR3.

TRBJ2-5	TRBV5-5	CASSHIGGGPGETQYF
TRBJ1-4	TRBV12-3/TRBV12-4	CASSTGTGRREKLFF
TRBJ2-1	TRBV29-1	CSVEIAGGPYNEQFF
TRBJ2-2	TRBV4-2	CASMWGGQGDVGELFF
TRBJ2-3	TRBV11-2	CASSERQYTDTQYF
TRBJ2-2	TRBV28	CASSFAVAGASTGELFF
TRBJ2-5	TRBV5-1	CASSLSQETQYF
TRBJ2-7	TRBV12-3/TRBV12-4	CASSLAAGLTSGSSEQYF
TRBJ2-2	TRBV3-1	CASSPYLWADRSSNTGELFF
TRBJ2-5	TRBV30	CAWSVQETQYF
TRBJ2-5	TRBV12-3/TRBV12-4	CASRRIGGRQETQYF
TRBJ2-7	TRBV3-1	CASSQGTSRYEQYF
TRBJ1-1	TRBV6-5	CASSAGGTEAFF
TRBJ2-1	TRBV6-1	CASSRTSGSLYNEQFF
TRBJ2-5	TRBV6-5	CASRTTSGRAGQYF